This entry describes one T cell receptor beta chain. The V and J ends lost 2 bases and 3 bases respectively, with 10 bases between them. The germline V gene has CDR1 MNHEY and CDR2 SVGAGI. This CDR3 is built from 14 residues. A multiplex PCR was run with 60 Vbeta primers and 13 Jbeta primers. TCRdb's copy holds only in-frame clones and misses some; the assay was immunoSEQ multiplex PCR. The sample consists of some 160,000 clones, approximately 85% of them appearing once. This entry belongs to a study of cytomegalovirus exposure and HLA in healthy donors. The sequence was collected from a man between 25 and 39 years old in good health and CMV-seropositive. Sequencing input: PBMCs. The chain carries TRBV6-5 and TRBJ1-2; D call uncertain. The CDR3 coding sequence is TGTGCCAGCAGTTACGATGGGCCGGACTATGGCTACACCTTC. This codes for CASSYDGPDYGYTF.